The next 25 T cell receptor beta chains were all read from a single sample in a study of T cell changes during pregnancy in multiple sclerosis. TCRdb keeps only in-frame clones here, not all; method: immunoSEQ multiplex PCR. The sample holds roughly 75,000 clones, about 88% seen once. The specimen comprised peripheral blood, sampled before pregnancy. The receptors were sampled from a female donor with multiple sclerosis, enrolled in a pregnancy study.

The rearrangement joins TRBV7-9 to TRBJ2-3; 11 nucleotides match TRBD2. CDR3 length: 19 residues. Trimming removed 2 bases from V and 0 bases from J; junction bases left unmatched: 10. Germline CDR1 is SEHNR and CDR2 is FQNEAQ (reference sequence). Here the CDR3 DNA reads TGTGCCAGCAGCTTAAGGGTGGGGGGACTAGCGGCTAGCACAGATACGCAGTATTTT. Translating it yields CASSLRVGGLAASTDTQYF. The full variable domain, rest sourced from reference TRBV7-9 and TRBJ2-3, is DTGVSQNPRHKITKRGQNVTFRCDPISEHNRLYWYRQTLGQGPEFLTYFQNEAQLEKSRLLSDRFSAERPKGSFSTLEIQRTEQGDSAMYLCASSLRVGGLAASTDTQYFGPGTRLTVL.

The chain combines TRBV15 with TRBJ2-3, with 8 bases matching TRBD2. CDR3 length: 16 amino acids. CDR1 and CDR2 (germline): LNHNV, YYDKDF (reference sequence). The ends lost 0 bases at V and 1 base at J; junction bases unmatched: 3. The DNA of the CDR3 is TGTGCCACCAGCAGAGACGGGGGGGCTGGCACAGATACGCAGTATTTT. Protein: CATSRDGGAGTDTQYF. Full variable domain (outside the CDR3, taken from reference TRBV15 and TRBJ2-3): DAMVIQNPRYQVTQFGKPVTLSCSQTLNHNVMYWYQQKSSQAPKLLFHYYDKDFNNEADTPDNFQSRRPNTSFCFLDIRSPGLGDTAMYLCATSRDGGAGTDTQYFGPGTRLTVL.

This clone was counted a single time. This sequence joins TRBV18 and TRBJ2-3; 7 bases are a match to TRBD1. The length of the CDR3 is 15 residues. With V trimmed by 6 bases and J by 1 base, 7 bases remained unmatched. Germline loops: CDR1 KGHSH, CDR2 LQKENI. This CDR3 reads CASSLLGQGTDTQYF. The CDR3, as DNA: TGTGCCAGCTCGCTCTTAGGACAGGGCACAGATACGCAGTATTTT.

The gene calls are TRBV4-3 and TRBJ2-3; TRBD2 agrees at 12 bases. The CDR3 totals 17 residues. V was clipped by 1 base and J by 1 base; unmatched bases: 3. CDR1 is LGHNA, CDR2 YSLEER, per germline. CDR3 DNA: TGCGCCAGCAGCCAAGGCCGGACTAGCGGGGGCACAGATACGCAGTATTTT. It yields the protein CASSQGRTSGGTDTQYF.

The chain employs TRBV5-1 and TRBJ2-1; D gene ambiguous. Trimming cost V 1 base and J 4 bases, with 9 bases left between them. Germline lookup yields CDR1 SGHRS and CDR2 YFSETQ. This CDR3 has 14 residues. This chain's CDR3 is CASSLYGGYNEQFF. The CDR3 DNA is TGCGCCAGCAGCTTGTATGGCGGATACAATGAGCAGTTCTTC.

In nucleotides, the CDR3 is TGCGCCAGCAGCTTGACGACAGGGTACGAGCAGTACTTC. It specifies CASSLTTGYEQYF. The chain is built from TRBV5-1 and TRBJ2-7; TRBD1 agrees at 7 bases. CDR1 is SGHRS, CDR2 YFSETQ, per germline. Germline trimming cut 1 base from V and 4 bases from J; bases unmatched to any gene: 2. This CDR3 region has 13 residues.

This chain links TRBV5-1 with TRBJ1-4; D may be TRBD1 (6 bases). Germline values: CDR1 SGHRS, CDR2 YFSETQ. V shed 1 base and J shed 7 bases, with 14 bases lying between them. The CDR3 covers 15 residues. CDR3 loop: CASSLWSGGPEKLFF. The CDR3 bases are TGCGCCAGCAGCTTGTGGTCGGGGGGCCCTGAAAAACTGTTTTTT.

This rearrangement joins TRBV5-1 to TRBJ1-6; weak D call: TRBD1 (6 bases). The V and J ends lost 0 bases and 10 bases respectively, with 17 bases between them. Germline V gene data show CDR1 as SGHRS and CDR2 as YFSETQ. The length of the CDR3 is 16 residues. The CDR3 sequence: CASSLVQGRRKSPLHF. As DNA, the CDR3 is TGCGCCAGCAGCTTGGTCCAGGGGCGTCGAAAATCACCCCTCCACTTT.

This sequence joins TRBV4-1 and TRBJ1-1; D remains ambiguous. Trimming cost V 4 bases and J 0 bases, with 9 bases left between them. The CDR3 covers 14 residues. Germline CDR1 reads MGHRA; CDR2 reads YSYEKL. The CDR3 DNA follows: TGCGCCAGCAGCCTCTTGGGAGTGAACACTGAAGCTTTCTTT. Translation: CASSLLGVNTEAFF.

The rearrangement links TRBV11-2 to TRBJ2-1, with TRBD2 identical over 10 bases. The germline CDR1 and CDR2 sequences are SGHAT and FQNNGV. J lost 10 bases, V lost 3 bases, and 9 bases had no gene match. This CDR3 is built from 15 residues. The CDR3 is CASSLMSSGGGEQFF. The DNA of the CDR3 is TGTGCCAGCAGCTTGATGTCTAGCGGGGGAGGGGAGCAGTTCTTC.

The chain recombines TRBV18 with TRBJ2-5; maybe TRBD2 (5 bases). Germline V gene data show CDR1 as KGHSH and CDR2 as LQKENI. The CDR3 spans 14 residues. The ends were cut back, 5 bases at V and 5 bases at J, with 15 bases in the middle. CDR3 in amino acids: CASSANRGKETQYF. CDR3 bases: TGTGCCAGCTCAGCGAACAGAGGGAAGGAGACCCAGTACTTC.

This clone has just one count. This chain uses TRBV27 with TRBJ2-5; TRBD1 agrees at 7 bases. The V gene end was trimmed by 3 bases and the J gene end by 5 bases; junction bases not matched to a gene: 6. CDR1 is MNHEY and CDR2 is SMNVEV in the germline V gene (reference sequence). The CDR3 is 14 amino acids. CDR3 sequence (DNA): TGTGCCAGCAGTTTTTCAATACAGGGGGAGACCCAGTACTTC. Translated, it gives CASSFSIQGETQYF.

This clone is a singleton in its sample. This rearrangement joins TRBV28 to TRBJ1-6, with D perhaps matching TRBD1 (5 bases). V gave up 6 bases and J gave up 8 bases, with 17 bases separating them. This CDR3 contains 15 residues. Germline loops: CDR1 MDHEN, CDR2 SYDVKM. CDR3: CASSDGGTLDSPLHF. CDR3 nucleotides: TGTGCCAGCAGCGACGGGGGGACGTTAGATTCACCCCTCCACTTT.

Here the CDR3 reads CASSLRTSGYNEQFF. CDR3 DNA: TGCGCCAGCAGCTTGCGTACTAGCGGCTACAATGAGCAGTTCTTC. The gene calls are TRBV5-1 and TRBJ2-1, with 8 bases that match TRBD2. Germline CDR1 and CDR2: SGHRS and YFSETQ. The CDR3 is 15 amino acids. The V gene end was trimmed by 1 base and the J gene end by 3 bases; junction bases not matched to a gene: 3.

The chain joins TRBV29-1 to TRBJ1-2; 7 nucleotides agree with TRBD1. V trimming: 1 base; J trimming: 6 bases; junction bases outside the gene matches: 5. Germline values: CDR1 SQVTM, CDR2 ANQGSEA. The CDR3 length is 13 residues. CDR3 loop: CSVEVGQRDGYTF. In nucleotides, the CDR3 is TGCAGCGTTGAAGTGGGACAGAGGGATGGCTACACCTTC.

The chain carries TRBV18 and TRBJ1-6, with 7 nucleotides matching TRBD1. Germline V lookup: CDR1 KGHSH, CDR2 LQKENI. Losses at the gene ends were 2 bases for V and 6 bases for J; bases not matched to a gene: 1. The CDR3 contains 14 residues. CDR3 bases: TGTGCCAGCTCACCAACAGGGGCTAATTCACCCCTCCACTTT. Translation: CASSPTGANSPLHF.

The genes are TRBV18 and TRBJ1-1; D gene unclear. Germline CDR1 and CDR2: KGHSH and LQKENI. V dropped 1 base and J dropped 0 bases, with 12 bases sitting between them. The CDR3 consists of 16 residues. This chain's CDR3 is CASSPRFEILNTEAFF. CDR3 DNA: TGTGCCAGCTCACCACGGTTTGAGATTCTGAACACTGAAGCTTTCTTT.

The chain carries TRBV9 and TRBJ2-1, with a possible D match to TRBD2 (7 bases). This CDR3 has 15 residues. Germline CDR1 is SGDLS and CDR2 is YYNGEE. Trimming pared 2 bases from V and 8 bases from J, leaving 17 bases between. This CDR3 reads CASSVEGGGPDEQFF. CDR3 sequence (DNA): TGTGCCAGCAGCGTTGAGGGGGGGGGCCCGGATGAGCAGTTCTTC. The complete variable domain, with remaining parts taken from reference TRBV9 and TRBJ2-1, reads DSGVTQTPKHLITATGQRVTLRCSPRSGDLSVYWYQQSLDQGLQFLIQYYNGEERAKGNILERFSAQQFPDLHSELNLSSLELGDSALYFCASSVEGGGPDEQFFGPGTRLTVL.

V gene TRBV5-1 combines with J gene TRBJ1-6; tentative D call: TRBD1 (5 bases). With 2 bases removed from V and 5 bases from J, the gap between germline ends came to 11 bases. The CDR3 sequence is 15 residues long. Germline CDR1 reads SGHRS; CDR2 reads YFSETQ. In nucleotides, the CDR3 is TGCGCCAGCAGCTTACAGACAGAGGATAATTCACCCCTCCACTTT. Translation: CASSLQTEDNSPLHF.

The chain employs TRBV18 and TRBJ1-1; D not certain. This CDR3 region has 15 residues. The V gene lost 1 base and the J gene lost 0 bases, with 9 bases spanning the gap. Germline V gives CDR1 KGHSH, CDR2 LQKENI. The CDR3 reads CASSPLSDMNTEAFF. The CDR3 DNA reads as TGTGCCAGCTCACCACTTTCAGACATGAACACTGAAGCTTTCTTT. The variable domain in full, with the rest retrieved from reference TRBV18 and TRBJ1-1, is NAGVMQNPRHLVRRRGQEARLRCSPMKGHSHVYWYRQLPEEGLKFMVYLQKENIIDESGMPKERFSAEFPKEGPSILRIQQVVRGDSAAYFCASSPLSDMNTEAFFGQGTRLTVV.

The rearrangement uses TRBV10-3 and TRBJ1-2, with D hard to call. V shed 2 bases and J shed 4 bases, with 8 bases lying between them. The CDR3 covers 13 residues. Germline CDR1 ENHRY, CDR2 SYGVKD. The CDR3 reads CAISEVAVYGYTF. As DNA, the CDR3 is TGTGCCATCAGTGAGGTGGCAGTCTATGGCTACACCTTC.

The rearrangement uses TRBV15 and TRBJ2-5, with D possibly being TRBD2 (6 bases). The V end was cut by 1 base, the J end by 4 bases, with 10 bases between. In germline, CDR1 is LNHNV, CDR2 YYDKDF (reference sequence). This CDR3 has 14 residues. In nucleotides, the CDR3 is TGTGCCACCAGCAGAGTCCGGGGAGGAGAGACCCAGTACTTC. This gives the protein CATSRVRGGETQYF.

The rearrangement links TRBV30 to TRBJ1-2, with TRBD1 identical over 7 bases. J lost 3 bases, V lost 8 bases, and 9 bases had no gene match. CDR3 size: 13 residues. Looked up from germline, CDR1 is GTSNPN and CDR2 is SVGIG (reference sequence). The CDR3: CAVGNRGDYGYTF. CDR3 DNA: TGTGCCGTAGGGAACAGGGGCGACTATGGCTACACCTTC.

This chain joins TRBV7-2 and TRBJ1-1; tentative D call: TRBD1 (5 bases). V was pared by 4 bases and J by 11 bases, with 20 bases between. Germline loops: CDR1 SGHTA, CDR2 FQGNSA. The CDR3 runs 14 residues. The CDR3 bases are TGTGCCAGCAGCTCCGCGGGGGGGTTAGTCGGGGCTTTCTTT. Translating it yields CASSSAGGLVGAFF.

The chain couples TRBV15 to TRBJ1-5; D gene ambiguous. This CDR3 comprises 12 residues. Germline loops: CDR1 LNHNV, CDR2 YYDKDF (reference sequence). The V end lost 0 bases, the J end lost 5 bases, and 2 bases lay between the germline ends. The CDR3 nucleotides are TGTGCCACCAGCAGAGACGATCAGCCCCAGCATTTT. Translating gives CATSRDDQPQHF.